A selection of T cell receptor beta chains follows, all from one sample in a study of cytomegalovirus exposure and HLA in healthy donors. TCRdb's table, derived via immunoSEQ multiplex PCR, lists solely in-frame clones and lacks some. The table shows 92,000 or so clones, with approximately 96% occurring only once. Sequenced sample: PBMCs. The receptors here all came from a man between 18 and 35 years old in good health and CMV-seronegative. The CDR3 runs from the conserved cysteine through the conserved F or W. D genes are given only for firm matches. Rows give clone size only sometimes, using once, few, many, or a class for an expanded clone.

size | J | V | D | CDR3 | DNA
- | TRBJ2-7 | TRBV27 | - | CASSFSGEAVYEQYF | TGTGCCAGCAGTTTTTCAGGGGAAGCGGTTTACGAGCAGTACTTC
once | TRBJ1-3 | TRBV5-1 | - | CASSLMRATSGNTIYF | TGCGCCAGCAGCTTGATGAGGGCAACCTCTGGAAACACCATATATTTT
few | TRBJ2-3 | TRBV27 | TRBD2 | CASSFTGTSGSQYF | TGTGCCAGCAGTTTCACCGGGACTAGCGGGTCGCAGTATTTT
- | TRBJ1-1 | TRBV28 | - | CASSPRQENTEAFF | TGTGCCAGCAGTCCTCGACAGGAGAACACTGAAGCTTTCTTT
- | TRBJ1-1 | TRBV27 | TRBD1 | CASSLSNRGLNTEAFF | TGTGCCAGCAGTTTATCGAACAGGGGCCTGAACACTGAAGCTTTCTTT
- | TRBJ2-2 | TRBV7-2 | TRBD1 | CASSLAAKGATGELFF | TGTGCCAGCAGCTTAGCGGCAAAGGGGGCTACGGGGGAGCTGTTTTTT
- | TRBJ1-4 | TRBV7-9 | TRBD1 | CASSRTGLDEKLFF | TGTGCCAGCAGCCGGACAGGGCTCGATGAAAAACTGTTTTTT
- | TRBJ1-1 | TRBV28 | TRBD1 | CASRTPPGGTEAFF | TGTGCCAGCAGGACTCCTCCAGGGGGGACTGAAGCTTTCTTT
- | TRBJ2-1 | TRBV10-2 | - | CASSDGVVNEQFF | TGCGCCAGCAGTGACGGGGTAGTCAATGAGCAGTTCTTC
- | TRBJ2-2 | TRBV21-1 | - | CASIRGRTGQAPFRTGELFF | TGTGCCAGCATCCGAGGGAGGACCGGACAGGCCCCCTTTCGAACCGGGGAGCTGTTTTTT
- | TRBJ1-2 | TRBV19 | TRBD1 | CVSSSDRDNGYTF | TGTGTCAGTAGTTCGGACAGGGATAATGGCTACACCTTC
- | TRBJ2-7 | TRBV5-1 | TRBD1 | CASTRRGQGSYEQYF | TGCGCCAGCACCCGCCGGGGACAGGGATCCTACGAGCAGTACTTC
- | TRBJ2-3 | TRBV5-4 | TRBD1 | CASSSIPPGQGATDTQYF | TGTGCCAGCAGCTCTATCCCTCCTGGACAGGGGGCCACAGATACGCAGTATTTT
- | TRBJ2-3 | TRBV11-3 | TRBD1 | CASSPGTGISTDTQYF | TGTGCCAGCAGCCCAGGGACAGGGATAAGCACAGATACGCAGTATTTT
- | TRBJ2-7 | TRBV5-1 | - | CASSFQLWQGGSEQYF | TGCGCCAGCAGCTTCCAACTCTGGCAGGGAGGAAGCGAGCAGTACTTC
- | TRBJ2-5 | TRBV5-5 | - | CASSLETRWETQYF | TGTGCCAGCAGCTTGGAGACACGCTGGGAGACCCAGTACTTC
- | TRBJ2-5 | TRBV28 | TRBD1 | CASSIRTGQETQYF | TGTGCCAGCAGTATACGGACAGGGCAAGAGACCCAGTACTTC
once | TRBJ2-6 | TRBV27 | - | CASSLFRGNSGANVLTF | TGTGCCAGCAGTTTATTCCGGGGGAACTCTGGGGCCAACGTCCTGACTTTC
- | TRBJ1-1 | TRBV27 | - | CASSSRGIGTEAFF | TGTGCCAGCAGTTCCAGGGGAATCGGTACTGAAGCTTTCTTT
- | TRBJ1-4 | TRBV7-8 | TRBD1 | CASSPMWTTGTGPTRDEKLFF | TGTGCCAGCAGCCCCATGTGGACGACCGGGACAGGTCCTACCCGGGATGAAAAACTGTTTTTT
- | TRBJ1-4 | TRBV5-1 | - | CASSLAGGPEEKLFF | TGCGCCAGCAGCTTGGCGGGGGGGCCCGAGGAAAAACTGTTTTTT
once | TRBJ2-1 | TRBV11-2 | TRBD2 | CASSSGQAGYGNEQFF | TGTGCCAGCAGCTCCGGGCAAGCGGGATATGGCAATGAGCAGTTCTTC
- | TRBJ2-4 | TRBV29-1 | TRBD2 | CSAGGEAKNIQYF | TGCAGCGCCGGGGGGGAAGCCAAAAACATTCAGTACTTC
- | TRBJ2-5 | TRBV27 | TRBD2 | CASSLTVAGVGFGLQTQYF | TGTGCCAGCAGTTTGACGGTAGCGGGAGTGGGGTTCGGTTTGCAGACCCAGTACTTC
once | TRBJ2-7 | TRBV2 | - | CASRGAPGFGNYEQYF | TGTGCCAGCAGGGGGGCTCCGGGATTCGGAAATTACGAGCAGTACTTC
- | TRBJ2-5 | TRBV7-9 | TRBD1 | CASSFNRDRGETQYF | TGTGCCAGCAGCTTCAACCGGGACAGGGGAGAGACCCAGTACTTC
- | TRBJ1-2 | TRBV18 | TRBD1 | CASSPTGQGGPYGYTF | TGTGCCAGCTCACCAACTGGACAGGGTGGTCCCTATGGCTACACCTTC
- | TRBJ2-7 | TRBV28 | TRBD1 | CASSYPRDRGFHEQYF | TGTGCCAGCAGTTACCCTCGGGACAGGGGTTTCCACGAGCAGTACTTC
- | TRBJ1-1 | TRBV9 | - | CASSVFTGLNTEAFF | TGTGCCAGCAGCGTATTTACAGGACTAAACACTGAAGCTTTCTTT
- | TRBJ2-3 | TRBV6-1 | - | CASSEAGPDTQYF | TGTGCCAGCAGTGAAGCGGGCCCCGATACGCAGTATTTT
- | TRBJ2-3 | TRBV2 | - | CASRPDSDGGTQYF | TGTGCCAGCAGGCCGGACTCAGACGGGGGTACGCAGTATTTT
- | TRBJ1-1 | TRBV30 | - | CAWSSGQKLNTEAFF | TGTGCCTGGAGTAGCGGACAGAAGTTGAACACTGAAGCTTTCTTT
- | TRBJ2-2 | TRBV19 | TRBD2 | CASTLTPSPFSGRDNTGELFF | TGTGCCAGTACCCTTACGCCTAGTCCTTTTAGCGGGAGGGATAACACCGGGGAGCTGTTTTTT
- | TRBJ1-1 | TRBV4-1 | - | CASSQGSQMNTEAFF | TGCGCCAGCAGCCAAGGGTCACAGATGAACACTGAAGCTTTCTTT
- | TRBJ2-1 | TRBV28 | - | CASSLGGALNEQFF | TGTGCCAGCAGTTTAGGGGGGGCCCTAAATGAGCAGTTCTTC
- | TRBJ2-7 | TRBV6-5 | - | CASSYAPVAGTHEQYF | TGTGCCAGCAGTTATGCCCCGGTGGCGGGTACGCACGAGCAGTACTTC
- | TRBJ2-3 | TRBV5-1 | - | CASSLAEGVDTQYF | TGCGCCAGCAGCTTGGCGGAAGGGGTAGATACGCAGTATTTT
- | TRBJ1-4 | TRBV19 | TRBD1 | CASSTGGFGEKLFF | TGTGCCAGTAGTACAGGGGGTTTCGGTGAAAAACTGTTTTTT
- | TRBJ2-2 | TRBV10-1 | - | CASSNPYPTDTGELFF | TGCGCCAGCAGTAACCCTTACCCGACAGACACCGGGGAGCTGTTTTTT
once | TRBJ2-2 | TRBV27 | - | CASSPPGDSYTGELFF | TGTGCCAGCAGCCCCCCGGGGGACAGCTACACCGGGGAGCTGTTTTTT
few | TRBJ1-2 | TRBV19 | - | CASTGVFPYGYTF | TGTGCCAGTACGGGGGTGTTTCCGTATGGCTACACCTTC
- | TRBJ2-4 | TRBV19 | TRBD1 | CASSVSTGVDKNIQYF | TGTGCCAGTAGTGTTAGCACAGGGGTCGACAAAAACATTCAGTACTTC
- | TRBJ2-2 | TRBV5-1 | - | CASSPSGGGTGELFF | TGCGCCAGCAGCCCTTCTGGAGGTGGCACCGGGGAGCTGTTTTTT
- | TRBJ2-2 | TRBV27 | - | CASRGARGNTGELFF | TGTGCCAGCAGGGGAGCTCGGGGGAACACCGGGGAGCTGTTTTTT
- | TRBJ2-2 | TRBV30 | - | CACFRDSRTGELFF | TGTGCCTGCTTCCGGGACTCCCGCACCGGGGAGCTGTTTTTT